The clone carrying this TCR beta chain appeared a few times. The antigen is undetermined. The data belong to a study of cytomegalovirus exposure and HLA in healthy donors. Study-wide findings and caveats: Reportedly, diagnosis of cytomegalovirus status by the classifier showed high specificity and sensitivity. According to the study, 150 to 200 TCR beta chains were cytomegalovirus-associated.

Use of 60 Vbeta and 13 Jbeta primers characterized the PCR. Generated by immunoSEQ multiplex PCR, the TCRdb table keeps only in-frame clones and is missing some. The repertoire holds roughly 200,000 clones, approximately 84% seen once, with over 0.5% in the top ten. The CDR3 contains 16 residues. Germline lookup yields CDR1 KGHSH and CDR2 LQKENI. The ends lost 6 bases at V and 8 bases at J; junction bases unmatched: 13. Regarding donors, all were healthy bone marrow donors. The J gene is TRBJ1-6, the V gene TRBV18, with 7 bases aligning to TRBD1. The source is a woman in her forties in good health and CMV-seronegative. Material: PBMCs. The DNA of the CDR3 is TGTGCCAGCTCGCGGGGTGTACAGGGGCCGGATTCACCCCTCCACTTT. This translates into CASSRGVQGPDSPLHF.